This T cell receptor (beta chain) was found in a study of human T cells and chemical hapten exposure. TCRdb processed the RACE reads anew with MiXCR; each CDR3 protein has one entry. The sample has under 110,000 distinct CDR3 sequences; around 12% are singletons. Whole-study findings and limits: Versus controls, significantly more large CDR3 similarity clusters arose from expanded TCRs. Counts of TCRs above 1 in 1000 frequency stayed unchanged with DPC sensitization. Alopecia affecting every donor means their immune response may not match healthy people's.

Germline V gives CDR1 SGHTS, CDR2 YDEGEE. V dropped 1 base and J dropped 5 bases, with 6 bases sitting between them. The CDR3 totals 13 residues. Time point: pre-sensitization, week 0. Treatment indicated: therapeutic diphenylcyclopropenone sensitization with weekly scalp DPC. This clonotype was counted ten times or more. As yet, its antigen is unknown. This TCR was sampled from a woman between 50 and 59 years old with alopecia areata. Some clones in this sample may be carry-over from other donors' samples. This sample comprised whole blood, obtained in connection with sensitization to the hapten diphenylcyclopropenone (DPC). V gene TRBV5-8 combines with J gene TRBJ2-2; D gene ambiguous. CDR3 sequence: CASSLKLTGELFF. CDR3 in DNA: TGTGCCAGCAGCTTGAAGTTGACCGGGGAGCTGTTTTTT.